This T cell receptor (beta chain) was recovered during a study of spatial heterogeneity in lung cancer. Individual TCR cDNA molecules each bore their own unique molecular identifier. One entry per CDR3 protein results from TCRdb running MiXCR on the 5' RACE reads. The profile covers nearly 80,000 distinct CDR3 sequences, with roughly 8% appearing a single time and roughly 6.4% taken by the ten largest. Time point in this sample: sample taken at primary tumor resection. The cohort: some 73 early-stage, untreated non-small cell lung cancer patients. Sequencing of whole RNA from tumor, nontumor lung or frozen PBMC involved no sorting. The sequences come from PBMCs, collected at surgery. The sequence was collected from a male donor with early-stage non-small cell lung cancer.

The CDR3 sequence is CSATLGGVTEAFF. CDR3 in DNA: TGCAGTGCTACCCTCGGGGGAGTCACTGAAGCTTTCTTT. The V and J genes are TRBV20-1 and TRBJ1-1; D may be TRBD1 (5 bases). From germline, CDR1 is DFQATT and CDR2 SNEGSKA (reference sequence). The V gene lost 4 bases and the J gene lost 4 bases, with 13 bases spanning the gap. The CDR3 contains 13 residues.